This TCR beta chain stems from a study of cytomegalovirus exposure and HLA in healthy donors. Study-level findings and limits: It was reported in a later analysis that an Asian-associated ancestry cluster showed fewer N-insertions than the roughly 620-donor mean. Upon later analysis, TCR association rates were observed to vary by HLA locus, being highest for DRB1 and lowest for HLA-C. In a later analysis, a missense DCLRE1C variant was linked to TCR beta V- and J-gene trimming. Sequence variants that were highly shared formed a cluster that was likely a sequencing artifact.

This clone was observed a single time. Antigen unknown. Other DNA variants within this sample encode the same CDR3. PCR involved 60 Vbeta and 13 Jbeta primers. TCRdb keeps only in-frame clones here, not all; method: immunoSEQ multiplex PCR. The sample contains 150,000 or so clones, roughly 80% of which appear only once. The V end lost 5 bases, the J end lost 1 base, and 8 bases lay between the germline ends. The germline CDR1 and CDR2 sequences are MNHEY and SMNVEV (reference sequence). The CDR3 covers 13 residues. Source material: PBMCs. This chain connects TRBV27 to TRBJ1-1; D is uncertain. This clonotype was obtained from a female donor in good health and CMV-seronegative. The CDR3 nucleotides read TGTGCCAGCAGTCCGGGTTGGAACACTGAAGCTTTCTTT. Translating it yields CASSPGWNTEAFF.